These 10 T cell receptor beta chains were all obtained from the same sample, sequenced in a study of T cells in Graves' hyperthyroidism and ophthalmopathy. Amplification of TCR beta CDR3 regions was performed using RNA transcripts as template. Researchers ran a first-round RT-PCR on the TCR CDR3 using the HTBI primer set. Using its own MiXCR run on the multiplex PCR reads, TCRdb lists one record per CDR3 protein. The sample has approximately 100,000 distinct CDR3 sequences, about half seen once. The sequenced sample consisted of blood. These receptors were collected from a man aged 35 to 55 with Graves' hyperthyroidism.

This chain joins TRBV2 and TRBJ2-7, with 9 bases identical to TRBD1. The V gene end was trimmed by 5 bases and the J gene end by 9 bases; junction bases not matched to a gene: 11. CDR1 SNHLY and CDR2 FYNNEI come from the germline V gene. CDR3 size: 14 residues. In DNA, the CDR3 is TGTGCCAGCAGTCCCGGGACAGGGAAGTGGGGGCAGTACTTC. Its translation: CASSPGTGKWGQYF.

This clonotype came up many times. The V and J genes are TRBV9 and TRBJ1-3; no firm D call. Germline CDR1 reads SGDLS; CDR2 reads YYNGEE. The V end lost 3 bases, the J end lost 3 bases, and 7 bases lay between the germline ends. The CDR3 is 13 amino acids. The CDR3 protein is CASSGLGGNTIYF. CDR3 DNA: TGTGCCAGCAGCGGACTTGGTGGAAACACCATATATTTT.

V and J are TRBV7-3 and TRBJ1-4, with TRBD1 matching over 10 bases. Germline loops: CDR1 SGHTA, CDR2 FQGTGA. V was pared by 4 bases and J by 8 bases, with 10 bases of the junction left unmatched. This CDR3 region has 16 residues. CDR3 amino acids: CASSSLTGGRGEKLFF. The CDR3 DNA reads as TGTGCCAGCAGCTCCTTGACAGGGGGCCGCGGGGAAAAACTGTTTTTT.

This clonotype was detected many times. With a much larger clone just one base away, this may be a read error. The chain is built from TRBV7-8 and TRBJ2-1; 7 bases are a match to TRBD2. The CDR3 is 12 amino acids. The germline gives CDR1 SGHVS, CDR2 FQNEAQ. Here the CDR3 DNA reads TGTGTCAGCAGCTTAGTGGGGGGAGGGTGGTTCTTC. It translates to CVSSLVGGGWFF.

This clonotype was seen ten or more times. The J gene is TRBJ1-6, the V gene TRBV5-1; 8 bases line up with TRBD1. The CDR3 consists of 14 residues. J was trimmed by 9 bases and V by 3 bases; bases with no gene match: 5. Germline V gene lookup returns CDR1 SGHRS and CDR2 YFSETQ. The CDR3 nucleotides are TGCGCCAGCAGCTCGGGACAGGTGGGTTCACCCCTCCACTTT. This codes for CASSSGQVGSPLHF.

This clonotype was found many times. V gene TRBV12-3 or TRBV12-4 combines with J gene TRBJ2-7; TRBD2 aligns across 10 bases. The CDR3 covers 14 residues. The V gene end was trimmed by 7 bases and the J gene end by 3 bases; junction bases not matched to a gene: 6. The CDR3 region is CASNTTSGCYEQYF. The CDR3, as DNA: TGTGCCAGCAATACGACTAGCGGGTGCTACGAGCAGTACTTC.

To note about this clonotype: The missing conserved phenylalanine or tryptophan at the end of this CDR3 makes a read error likely. No DNA is shown, since the ends of the CDR3 on it are uncertain; the CDR3 is the one TCRdb lists. The chain joins TRBV10-3 to TRBJ1-2. The CDR3 spans 9 residues, counting both ends. Germline CDR1 reads ENHRY; CDR2 reads SYGVKD. CDR3 amino acids: CAIGQFQTL.

This clonotype was observed many times. This chain connects TRBV7-8 to TRBJ2-1; D is unclear. V lost 0 bases, J lost 15 bases, and 15 bases lay in between. There are 13 residues in the CDR3. Germline assignment: CDR1 SGHVS and CDR2 FQNEAQ. Written as DNA, the CDR3 is TGTGCCAGCAGCTTAGCGCAAGGCAGGCTTTTGTTCTTC. Residues: CASSLAQGRLLFF.

This clonotype was picked up many times. This sequence joins TRBV2 and TRBJ2-1, with D perhaps TRBD2 (6 bases). CDR3 size: 15 residues. V lost 6 bases and J 8 bases, leaving 20 bases between the germline ends. Germline V gene sequence: CDR1 SNHLY, CDR2 FYNNEI. The CDR3 bases are TGTGCCAGCAGGGACACTAGCTGGGAGAGTGATGAGCAGTTCTTC. The encoded protein is CASRDTSWESDEQFF.

This clonotype has at least ten counts. The gene calls are TRBV15 and TRBJ2-5; possibly TRBD2 for D (5 bases). Germline lookup yields CDR1 LNHNV and CDR2 YYDKDF (reference sequence). This CDR3 has 15 amino acids. Trimming pared 0 bases from V and 0 bases from J, leaving 8 bases between. Here the CDR3 reads CATSRDRGNQETQYF. The CDR3 DNA reads as TGTGCCACCAGCAGAGATCGGGGTAACCAAGAGACCCAGTACTTC.